A single sample is the source of the 28 T cell receptor beta chains below, sequenced in a study of CD8 T cells in Susac syndrome (dated by TCRdb to 2018 to 2020). Library construction relied on the immunoSEQ multiplex PCR assay. RNA was extracted with the RNeasy kit and roughly 0.5 to 1 ug was reverse transcribed using random hexamers. TCRdb reprocessed the public reads (quality trimming at Q25 with fastp, clone calling with MiXCR) and kept in-frame beta chains. Each entry merges the rows of one CDR3 protein and shows their most common DNA and genes. In all, the sample holds around 130,000 distinct CDR3 sequences, and 94% of those were seen once. Together, the top ten hold 0.095% to 0.1% of the sample. The sequencing input was CD4+ T cells from PBMCs. The receptors stem from a human donor in good health.

The chain joins TRBV7-9 to TRBJ1-6, with 10 bases identical to TRBD1. V was clipped by 2 bases and J by 4 bases; unmatched bases: 2. The CDR3 contains 16 residues. From germline, CDR1 is SEHNR and CDR2 FQNEAQ (reference sequence). The CDR3 spells CASSLLGQGYNSPLHF. In DNA form, the CDR3 reads TGTGCCAGCAGCTTACTGGGACAGGGGTATAATTCACCCCTCCACTTT.

Notes on this clonotype: At one end, the junction sequence differs from germline, possibly due to a read error. V gene TRBV19 combines with J gene TRBJ2-1, with 7 bases that match TRBD1. CDR3 length equals 14 residues. Germline CDR1 and CDR2: LNHDA and SQIVND (reference sequence). The CDR3 sequence: CASSMGQPYNEQLF. The CDR3 nucleotides read TGTGCCAGTAGTATGGGACAGCCGTACAATGAGCAGCTCTTC.

This rearrangement joins TRBV20-1 to TRBJ2-7; TRBD2 aligns across 8 bases. The CDR3 runs 13 residues. CDR1 is DFQATT and CDR2 is SNEGSKA in the germline V gene (reference sequence). The V gene end was trimmed by 5 bases and the J gene end by 1 base; junction bases not matched to a gene: 4. CDR3 coding DNA: TGCAGTGCTCCTAAGCGGGGGTCCTACGAGCAGTACTTC. Translated, it gives CSAPKRGSYEQYF.

The V gene is TRBV19, the J gene TRBJ2-7; TRBD1 matches 7 bases. Germline V CDR1 and CDR2: LNHDA, SQIVND (reference sequence). With V trimmed by 10 bases and J by 2 bases, 8 bases remained unmatched. The CDR3 contains 13 residues. This chain's CDR3 is CATSPGTAYEQYF. CDR3 coding DNA: TGTGCCACCAGCCCCGGGACAGCCTACGAGCAGTACTTC.

This chain connects TRBV19 to TRBJ2-6; D may be TRBD1 (6 bases). Germline V gene sequence: CDR1 LNHDA, CDR2 SQIVND (reference sequence). This CDR3 contains 19 residues. With 6 bases removed from V and 1 base from J, the gap between germline ends came to 22 bases. CDR3 in DNA: TGTGCCAGTAGCTTAACAGGGTTCTACTCTCCATCTGGGGCCAACGTCCTGACTTTC. Protein sequence: CASSLTGFYSPSGANVLTF.

The rearrangement links TRBV20-1 to TRBJ2-1, with 7 bases that match TRBD2. Germline CDR1 is DFQATT and CDR2 is SNEGSKA (reference sequence). This CDR3 is 14 amino acids long. J lost 7 bases, V lost 5 bases, and 11 bases had no gene match. The CDR3 region has the DNA TGCAGTGCTGTCAGACGGGAGGCCCGGAATGAGCAGTTCTTC. It is translated as CSAVRREARNEQFF.

The V and J genes are TRBV28 and TRBJ1-5; no clear D gene. Trimming took 3 bases from V and 9 from J, leaving 24 bases between them. The CDR3 has 17 residues. Germline-derived CDR1 and CDR2 are MDHEN and SYDVKM. Written as DNA, the CDR3 is TGTGCCAGCAGTTTTAGGCTCAGGACGGATTCGTCAGGGCCCCAGCATTTT. It translates to CASSFRLRTDSSGPQHF.

The V gene is TRBV3-1, the J gene TRBJ2-1; TRBD2 agrees at 10 bases. V lost 2 bases and J lost 9; bases outside the gene matches: 7. There are 15 residues in the CDR3. Germline loops: CDR1 LGHDT, CDR2 YNNKEL (reference sequence). CDR3 sequence: CASSQPSTSGFEQFF. The CDR3 region has the DNA TGTGCCAGCAGCCAACCTTCGACTAGCGGGTTTGAGCAGTTCTTC.

This chain uses TRBV14 with TRBJ2-1; D may be TRBD2 (5 bases). The CDR3 is 13 amino acids. V shed 2 bases and J shed 7 bases, with 9 bases lying between them. Germline V gene lookup returns CDR1 SGHDN and CDR2 FVKESK. In nucleotides, the CDR3 is TGTGCCAGCAGCCAAAACCGAGGGAATGAGCAGTTCTTC. Residues: CASSQNRGNEQFF.

The chain employs TRBV9 and TRBJ2-1; 7 positions match TRBD2. CDR1 and CDR2 (germline): SGDLS, YYNGEE. J was trimmed by 10 bases and V by 0 bases; bases with no gene match: 7. CDR3 length: 14 amino acids. CDR3 loop: CASSVEPAGDEQFF. The CDR3 coding sequence is TGTGCCAGCAGCGTAGAACCTGCGGGAGACGAGCAGTTCTTC. The variable domain in full, completed from reference TRBV9 and TRBJ2-1, reads DSGVTQTPKHLITATGQRVTLRCSPRSGDLSVYWYQQSLDQGLQFLIQYYNGEERAKGNILERFSAQQFPDLHSELNLSSLELGDSALYFCASSVEPAGDEQFFGPGTRLTVL.

V is TRBV7-6 and J is TRBJ2-7, with 13 bases matching TRBD2. Germline CDR1 is SGHVS and CDR2 is FNYEAQ. The junction had 2 bases not matched to a gene; V was cut back by 3 bases and J by 6 bases. CDR3 length: 14 residues. Here the CDR3 reads CASSLGLAGSEQYF. The DNA of the CDR3 is TGTGCCAGCAGCTTGGGACTAGCGGGAAGCGAGCAGTACTTC. The variable domain in full, completed from reference TRBV7-6 and TRBJ2-7, reads GAGVSQSPRYKVTKRGQDVALRCDPISGHVSLYWYRQALGQGPEFLTYFNYEAQQDKSGLPNDRFSAERPEGSISTLTIQRTEQRDSAMYRCASSLGLAGSEQYFGPGTRLTVT.

The CDR3 sequence is CATSDSLGLAGGPRENEQFF. CDR3 in DNA: TGTGCCACCAGTGATTCGTTGGGACTAGCGGGAGGGCCTCGGGAGAATGAGCAGTTCTTC. The chain combines TRBV24-1 with TRBJ2-1; 16 nucleotides match TRBD2. The length of the CDR3 is 20 residues. From germline, CDR1 is KGHDR and CDR2 SFDVKD. J gave up 7 bases and V 2 bases, and 13 bases lay outside the gene matches.

V gene TRBV3-1 combines with J gene TRBJ2-1; 10 nucleotides align to TRBD2. Germline values: CDR1 LGHDT, CDR2 YNNKEL (reference sequence). The CDR3 covers 14 residues. With V trimmed by 6 bases and J by 4 bases, 3 bases remained unmatched. CDR3 region: CASRPGLAYNEQFF. DNA for the CDR3: TGTGCCAGCAGACCGGGACTAGCGTACAATGAGCAGTTCTTC.

V is TRBV6-1 and J is TRBJ1-2; D perhaps matches TRBD1 (6 bases). Trimming shortened V by 6 bases and J by 4 bases, and 9 bases separated the two germline ends. Germline values: CDR1 MNHNS, CDR2 SASEGT. The CDR3 is made up of 12 amino acids. The DNA of the CDR3 is TGTGCCAGCAGGGAGGGGGTCTATGGCTACACCTTC. This sequence encodes CASREGVYGYTF.

V usage is TRBV3-1 and J usage is TRBJ2-5; D is unresolved. Trimming left V 5 bases short and J 7 bases short, with 8 bases between. Per germline, CDR1 LGHDT and CDR2 YNNKEL (reference sequence). The CDR3 has 11 amino acids. CDR3 nucleotides: TGTGCCAGCAGCAATCGTGGGACCCAGTACTTC. As protein: CASSNRGTQYF.

The gene calls are TRBV6-2 or TRBV6-3 and TRBJ2-1; 9 positions agree with TRBD2. CDR1 MNHEY and CDR2 SVGEGT come from the germline V gene. J lost 6 bases, V lost 0 bases, and 3 bases had no gene match. The CDR3 extends over 15 amino acids. Written as DNA, the CDR3 is TGTGCCAGCAGTTACTCCCGACTAGCGGCCAATGAGCAGTTCTTC. It is translated as CASSYSRLAANEQFF.

The CDR3 DNA sequence: TGCGCCAGCAGCCAAGACAGGGCCGGCTACAATGAGCAGTTCTTC. Its translation is CASSQDRAGYNEQFF. The chain joins TRBV4-3 to TRBJ2-1, with D possibly matching TRBD1 (5 bases). This CDR3 spans 15 amino acids. The germline V gene has CDR1 LGHNA and CDR2 YSLEER. V lost 0 bases to trimming and J lost 3 bases, with 9 bases between them.

The CDR3 is CASTQGSGVNQPQHF. The CDR3 DNA follows: TGTGCCAGCACCCAGGGTTCCGGGGTCAATCAGCCCCAGCATTTT. The chain couples TRBV7-8 to TRBJ1-5, with D perhaps TRBD1 (5 bases). V dropped 7 bases and J dropped 3 bases, with 16 bases sitting between them. Germline V gene sequence: CDR1 SGHVS, CDR2 FQNEAQ. The CDR3 extends over 15 amino acids.

This sequence joins TRBV19 and TRBJ1-2; the D gene is possibly TRBD1 (5 bases). Germline lookup yields CDR1 LNHDA and CDR2 SQIVND (reference sequence). The germline V and J ends were trimmed by 3 bases and 0 bases, with 14 bases remaining between them. This CDR3 comprises 16 residues. The CDR3 DNA sequence: TGTGCCAGTAGTATCCAGGGAACAACTTCTAACTATGGCTACACCTTC. Its protein product is CASSIQGTTSNYGYTF.

The chain employs TRBV20-1 and TRBJ2-5; 10 positions match TRBD2. With V trimmed by 6 bases and J by 5 bases, 12 bases remained unmatched. CDR1 is DFQATT, CDR2 SNEGSKA, per germline (reference sequence). The CDR3 consists of 15 residues. The DNA of the CDR3 is TGCAGTGCCCCGCAGCTAGCGGGAGCCGGCGAGACCCAGTACTTC. Protein sequence: CSAPQLAGAGETQYF.

This rearrangement joins TRBV9 to TRBJ2-4; no reliable D call. Trimming shortened V by 0 bases and J by 5 bases, and 15 bases separated the two germline ends. CDR1 is SGDLS, CDR2 YYNGEE, per germline. The CDR3 is 16 residues long. CDR3 residues: CASSVGGRSDENIQYF. CDR3 coding DNA: TGTGCCAGCAGCGTAGGCGGCAGGAGCGACGAAAACATTCAGTACTTC.

The chain employs TRBV19 and TRBJ2-7, with 9 bases aligning to TRBD1. V lost 7 bases, J lost 2 bases, and 6 bases stayed unmatched. In germline, CDR1 is LNHDA, CDR2 SQIVND (reference sequence). This CDR3 region has 14 residues. The CDR3 region has the DNA TGTGCCAGTACCTCGGGACAGGGAACCTACGAGCAGTACTTC. This encodes CASTSGQGTYEQYF.

The J gene is TRBJ2-6, the V gene TRBV6-1; 10 bases fit TRBD2. J lost 2 bases, V lost 2 bases, and 0 bases had no gene match. There are 16 residues in the CDR3. Germline lookup yields CDR1 MNHNS and CDR2 SASEGT. CDR3 coding DNA: TGTGCCAGCAGTGAAACTAGCGGGGCTGGGGCCAACGTCCTGACTTTC. It specifies CASSETSGAGANVLTF.

V and J are TRBV19 and TRBJ1-4; D perhaps matches TRBD1 (5 bases). V gave up 7 bases and J gave up 4 bases, with 10 bases separating them. Per germline, CDR1 LNHDA and CDR2 SQIVND (reference sequence). There are 13 residues in the CDR3. CDR3 DNA sequence: TGTGCCAGTAAGGGACGGAGTAATGAAAAACTGTTTTTT. Its translation: CASKGRSNEKLFF.

This clonotype was detected once. The CDR3 protein is CASSEGGLSYGYTF. The CDR3 nucleotides are TGTGCCAGCAGTGAGGGGGGGCTGTCCTATGGCTACACCTTC. The chain combines TRBV27 with TRBJ1-2; a possible D gene is TRBD1 (6 bases). Trimming took 5 bases from V and 4 from J, leaving 14 bases between them. The CDR3 covers 14 residues. CDR1 and CDR2 (germline): MNHEY, SMNVEV (reference sequence).

The sample holds one count of this clonotype. The genes are TRBV29-1 and TRBJ2-3; 9 bases agree with TRBD2. CDR3 length: 13 residues. V shed 6 bases, J shed 1 base, and the junction held 2 bases outside the gene matches. CDR1 and CDR2 (germline): SQVTM, ANQGSEA. The CDR3 DNA reads as TGCAGCGTGATAGCGGGGGGCACAGATACGCAGTATTTT. Encoded protein: CSVIAGGTDTQYF.

This sequence joins TRBV10-3 and TRBJ2-4; 7 bases line up with TRBD1. Germline CDR1 reads ENHRY; CDR2 reads SYGVKD. Unmatched junction bases numbered 11, after V lost 3 bases and J lost 9 bases. The CDR3 consists of 15 residues. The CDR3 nucleotides are TGTGCCATCAGTGACCTAACAGGGGCCGGGTCCATTCAGTACTTC. It specifies CAISDLTGAGSIQYF.

This clonotype was counted a few times. This sequence joins TRBV20-1 and TRBJ2-7; TRBD2 aligns across 12 bases. Germline CDR1 and CDR2: DFQATT and SNEGSKA (reference sequence). V trimming: 5 bases; J trimming: 0 bases; junction bases outside the gene matches: 2. This CDR3 is 14 amino acids long. CDR3 protein: CSALAGGPSYEQYF. The CDR3 DNA sequence: TGCAGTGCTCTAGCGGGAGGGCCCTCCTACGAGCAGTACTTC.